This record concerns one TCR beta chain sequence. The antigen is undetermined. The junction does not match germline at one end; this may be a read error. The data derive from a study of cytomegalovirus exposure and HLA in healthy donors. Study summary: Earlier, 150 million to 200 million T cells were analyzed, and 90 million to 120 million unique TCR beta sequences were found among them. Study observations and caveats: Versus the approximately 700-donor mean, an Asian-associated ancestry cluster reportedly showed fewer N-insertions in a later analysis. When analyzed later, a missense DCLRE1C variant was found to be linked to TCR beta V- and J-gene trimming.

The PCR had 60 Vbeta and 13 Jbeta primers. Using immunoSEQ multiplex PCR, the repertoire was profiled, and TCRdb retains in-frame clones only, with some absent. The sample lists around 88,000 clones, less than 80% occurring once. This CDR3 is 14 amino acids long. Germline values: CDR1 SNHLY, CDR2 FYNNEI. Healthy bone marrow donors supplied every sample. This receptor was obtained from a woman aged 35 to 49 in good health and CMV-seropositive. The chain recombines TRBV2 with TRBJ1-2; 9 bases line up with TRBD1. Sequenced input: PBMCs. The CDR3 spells CASSAGQGNYGYPF. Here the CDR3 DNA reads TGTGCCAGCAGTGCCGGACAGGGGAACTATGGCTACCCCTTC.